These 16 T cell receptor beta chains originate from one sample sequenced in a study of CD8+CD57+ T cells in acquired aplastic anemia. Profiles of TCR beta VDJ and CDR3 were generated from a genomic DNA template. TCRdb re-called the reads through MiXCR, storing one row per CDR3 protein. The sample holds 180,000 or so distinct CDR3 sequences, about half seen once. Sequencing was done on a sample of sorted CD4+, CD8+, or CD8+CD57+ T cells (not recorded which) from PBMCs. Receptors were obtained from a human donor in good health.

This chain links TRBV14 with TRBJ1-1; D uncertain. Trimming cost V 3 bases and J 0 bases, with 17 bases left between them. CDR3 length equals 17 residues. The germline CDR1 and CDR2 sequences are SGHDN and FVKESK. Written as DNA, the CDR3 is TGTGCCAGCAGCCAGGGCCGAGGAACGGGGATGAACACTGAAGCTTTCTTT. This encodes CASSQGRGTGMNTEAFF.

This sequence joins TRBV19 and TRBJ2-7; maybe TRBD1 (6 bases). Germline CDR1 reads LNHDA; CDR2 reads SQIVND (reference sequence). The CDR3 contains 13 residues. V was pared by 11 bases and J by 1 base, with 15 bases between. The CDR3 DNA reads TGTGCCTTAGAAGTACAGGGATCCTACGAGCAGTACTTC. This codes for CALEVQGSYEQYF.

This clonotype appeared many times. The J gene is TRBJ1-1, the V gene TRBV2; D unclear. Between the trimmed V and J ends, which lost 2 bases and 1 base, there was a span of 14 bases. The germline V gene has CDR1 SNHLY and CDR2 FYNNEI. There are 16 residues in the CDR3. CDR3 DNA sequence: TGTGCCAGCAGTGAACCGAAAGTTTCAGGGAACACTGAAGCTTTCTTT. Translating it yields CASSEPKVSGNTEAFF.

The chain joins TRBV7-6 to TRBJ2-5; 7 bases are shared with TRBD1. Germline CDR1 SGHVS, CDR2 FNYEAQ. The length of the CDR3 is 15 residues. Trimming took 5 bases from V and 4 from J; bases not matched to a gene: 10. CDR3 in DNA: TGTGCCAGCAGCCCGACAGGGACCTCCCGAGAGACCCAGTACTTC. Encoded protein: CASSPTGTSRETQYF.

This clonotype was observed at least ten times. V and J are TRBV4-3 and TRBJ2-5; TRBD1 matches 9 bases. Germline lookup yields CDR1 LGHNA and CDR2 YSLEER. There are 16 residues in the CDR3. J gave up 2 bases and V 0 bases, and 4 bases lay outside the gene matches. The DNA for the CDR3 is TGCGCCAGCAGCCAAGATCGGACAGGGGAGCAAGAGACCCAGTACTTC. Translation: CASSQDRTGEQETQYF.

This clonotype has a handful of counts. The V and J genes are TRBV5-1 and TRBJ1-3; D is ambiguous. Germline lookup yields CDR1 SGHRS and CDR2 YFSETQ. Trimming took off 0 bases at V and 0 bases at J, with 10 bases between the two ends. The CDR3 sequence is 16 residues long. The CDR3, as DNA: TGCGCCAGCAGCTTGGAAGGTGTCGGCTCTGGAAACACCATATATTTT. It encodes CASSLEGVGSGNTIYF.

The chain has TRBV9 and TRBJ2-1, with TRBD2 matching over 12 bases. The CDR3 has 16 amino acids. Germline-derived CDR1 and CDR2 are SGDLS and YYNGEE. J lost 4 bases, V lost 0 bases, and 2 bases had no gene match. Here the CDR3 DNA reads TGTGCCAGCAGCGTAGTACTAGCGGGGGGTTACAATGAGCAGTTCTTC. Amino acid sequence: CASSVVLAGGYNEQFF.

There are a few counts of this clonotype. The chain's CDR3 is CASSLGGGYTDTQYF. CDR3 sequence (DNA): TGTGCCAGCAGCTTAGGAGGCGGGTACACAGATACGCAGTATTTT. The rearrangement links TRBV11-2 to TRBJ2-3; possible D gene TRBD2, 5 bases. The ends were cut back, 1 base at V and 2 bases at J, with 10 bases in the middle. The CDR3 runs to 15 residues. Germline CDR1 reads SGHAT; CDR2 reads FQNNGV.

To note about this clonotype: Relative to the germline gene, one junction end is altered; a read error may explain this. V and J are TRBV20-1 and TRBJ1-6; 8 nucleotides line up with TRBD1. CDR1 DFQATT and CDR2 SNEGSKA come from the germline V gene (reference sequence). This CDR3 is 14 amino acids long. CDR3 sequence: CSVPDRAMNSPLRF. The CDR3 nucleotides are TGCAGTGTACCGGACAGGGCAATGAATTCACCCCTCCGCTTT.

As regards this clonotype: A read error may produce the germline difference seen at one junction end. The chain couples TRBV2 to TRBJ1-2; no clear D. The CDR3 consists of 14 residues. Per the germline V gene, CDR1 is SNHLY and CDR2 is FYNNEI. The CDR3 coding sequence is TGCGCTCCTCTTTCCACTCTAGCTAACTATGGCTACACCTTC. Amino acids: CAPLSTLANYGYTF.

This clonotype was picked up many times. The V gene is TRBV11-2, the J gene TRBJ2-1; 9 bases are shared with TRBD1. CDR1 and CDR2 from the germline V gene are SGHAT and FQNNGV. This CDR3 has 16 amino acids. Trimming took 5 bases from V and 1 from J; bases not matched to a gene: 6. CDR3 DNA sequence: TGTGCCAGCAGCATCCGGACAGGGGCGTCCTACAATGAGCAGTTCTTC. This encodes CASSIRTGASYNEQFF.

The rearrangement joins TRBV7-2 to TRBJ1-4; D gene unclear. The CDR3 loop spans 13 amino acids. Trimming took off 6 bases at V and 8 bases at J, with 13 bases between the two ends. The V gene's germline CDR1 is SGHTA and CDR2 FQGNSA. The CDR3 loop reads CASSRGRKEKLFF. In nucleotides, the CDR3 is TGTGCCAGCAGTCGTGGACGGAAAGAAAAACTGTTTTTT. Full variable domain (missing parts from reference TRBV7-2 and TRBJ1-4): GAGVSQSPSNKVTEKGKDVELRCDPISGHTALYWYRQSLGQGLEFLIYFQGNSAPDKSGLPSDRFSAERTGGSVSTLTIQRTQQEDSAVYLCASSRGRKEKLFFGSGTQLSVL.

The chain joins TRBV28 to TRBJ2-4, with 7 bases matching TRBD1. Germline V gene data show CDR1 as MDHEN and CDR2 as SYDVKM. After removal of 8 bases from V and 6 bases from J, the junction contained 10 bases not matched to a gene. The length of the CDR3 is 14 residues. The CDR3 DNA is TGTGCCAGCGCCAAACAGGGGCGGAGAAACATTCAGTACTTC. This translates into CASAKQGRRNIQYF.

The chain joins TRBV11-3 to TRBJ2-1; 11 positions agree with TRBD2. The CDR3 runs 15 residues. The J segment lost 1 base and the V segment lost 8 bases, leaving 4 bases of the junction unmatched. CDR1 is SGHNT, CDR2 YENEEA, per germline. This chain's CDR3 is CASPLAGGSYNEQFF. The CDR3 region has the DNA TGTGCCAGCCCCCTAGCGGGAGGATCCTACAATGAGCAGTTCTTC.

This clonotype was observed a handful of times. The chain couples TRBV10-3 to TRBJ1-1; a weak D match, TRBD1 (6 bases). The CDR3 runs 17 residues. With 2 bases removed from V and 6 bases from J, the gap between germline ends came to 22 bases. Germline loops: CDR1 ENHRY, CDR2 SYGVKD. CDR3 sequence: CAISEGAGASVGAEAFF. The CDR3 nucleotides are TGTGCCATCAGTGAGGGGGCAGGGGCCAGTGTTGGCGCTGAAGCTTTCTTT.

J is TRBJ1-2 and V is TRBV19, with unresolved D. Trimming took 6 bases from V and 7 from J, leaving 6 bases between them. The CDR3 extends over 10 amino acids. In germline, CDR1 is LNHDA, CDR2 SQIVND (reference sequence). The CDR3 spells CASRSIGYTF. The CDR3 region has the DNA TGTGCCAGTAGATCAATTGGCTACACCTTC.